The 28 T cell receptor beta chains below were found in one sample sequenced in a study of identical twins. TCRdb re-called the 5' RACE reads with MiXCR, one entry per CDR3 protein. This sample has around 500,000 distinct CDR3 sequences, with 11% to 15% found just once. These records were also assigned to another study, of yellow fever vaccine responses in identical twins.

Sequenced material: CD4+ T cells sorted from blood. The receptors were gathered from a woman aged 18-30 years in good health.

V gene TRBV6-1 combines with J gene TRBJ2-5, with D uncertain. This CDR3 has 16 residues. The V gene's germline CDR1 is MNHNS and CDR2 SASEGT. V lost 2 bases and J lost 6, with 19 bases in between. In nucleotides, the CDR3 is TGTGCCAGCAGTGAAAACGTTGACTCCTCCTTCAAGACCCAGTACTTC. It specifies CASSENVDSSFKTQYF.

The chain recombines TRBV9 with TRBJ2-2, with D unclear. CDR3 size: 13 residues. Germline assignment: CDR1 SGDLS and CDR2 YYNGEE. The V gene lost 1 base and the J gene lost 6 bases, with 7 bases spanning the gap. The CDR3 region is CASSVLPAGELFF. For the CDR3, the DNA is TGTGCCAGCAGCGTACTCCCCGCCGGGGAGCTGTTTTTT.

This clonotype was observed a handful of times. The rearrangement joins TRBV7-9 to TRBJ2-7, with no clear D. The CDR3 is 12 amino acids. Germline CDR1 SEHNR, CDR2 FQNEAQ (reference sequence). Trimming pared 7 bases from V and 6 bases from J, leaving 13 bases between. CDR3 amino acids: CASTQKASEQYF. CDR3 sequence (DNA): TGTGCCAGCACCCAAAAAGCCTCCGAGCAGTACTTC.

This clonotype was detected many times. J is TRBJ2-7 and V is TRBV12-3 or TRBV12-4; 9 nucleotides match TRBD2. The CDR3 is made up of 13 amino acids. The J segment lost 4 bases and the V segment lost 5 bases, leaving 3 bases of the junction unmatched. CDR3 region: CASSRLAGYEQYF. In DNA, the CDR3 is TGTGCCAGCAGTCGTCTAGCGGGGTACGAGCAGTACTTC.

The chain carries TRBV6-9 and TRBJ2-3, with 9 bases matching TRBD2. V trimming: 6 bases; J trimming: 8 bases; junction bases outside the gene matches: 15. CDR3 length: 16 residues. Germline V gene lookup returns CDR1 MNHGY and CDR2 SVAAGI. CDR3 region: CASSQPRASGATTQYF. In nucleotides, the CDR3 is TGTGCCAGCAGCCAACCCCGGGCTAGCGGGGCCACTACGCAGTATTTT.

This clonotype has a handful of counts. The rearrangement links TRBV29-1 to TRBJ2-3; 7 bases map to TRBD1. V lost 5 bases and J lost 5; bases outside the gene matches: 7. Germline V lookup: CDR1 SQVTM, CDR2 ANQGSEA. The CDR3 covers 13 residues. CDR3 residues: CSVLATGRDTQYF. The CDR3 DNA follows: TGCAGCGTTCTTGCGACAGGGAGAGATACGCAGTATTTT.

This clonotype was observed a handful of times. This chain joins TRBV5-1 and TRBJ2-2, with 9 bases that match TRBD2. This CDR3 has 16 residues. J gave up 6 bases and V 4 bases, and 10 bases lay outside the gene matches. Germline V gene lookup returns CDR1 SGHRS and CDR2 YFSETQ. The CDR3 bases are TGCGCCAGCAGCCTGCGCGGGGGGGGAAACGCCGGGGAGCTGTTTTTT. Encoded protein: CASSLRGGGNAGELFF.

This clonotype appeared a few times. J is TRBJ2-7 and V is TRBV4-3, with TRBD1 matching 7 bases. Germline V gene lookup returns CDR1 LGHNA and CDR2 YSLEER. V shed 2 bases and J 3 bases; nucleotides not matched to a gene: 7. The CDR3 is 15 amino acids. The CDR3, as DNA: TGCGCCAGCAGCCAAACTACAGGGGAATTCTACGAGCAGTACTTC. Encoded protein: CASSQTTGEFYEQYF.

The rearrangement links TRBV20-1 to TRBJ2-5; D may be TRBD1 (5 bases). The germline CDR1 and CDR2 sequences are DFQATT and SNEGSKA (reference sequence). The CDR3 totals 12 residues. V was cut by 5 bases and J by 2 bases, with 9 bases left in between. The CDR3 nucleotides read TGCAGTGCTTTTAACAGGCAAGAGACCCAGTACTTC. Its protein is CSAFNRQETQYF.

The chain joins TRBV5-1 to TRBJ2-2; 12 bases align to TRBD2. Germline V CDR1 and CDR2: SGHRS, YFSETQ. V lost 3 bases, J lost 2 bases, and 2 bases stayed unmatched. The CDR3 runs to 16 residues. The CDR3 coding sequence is TGCGCCAGCAGCTGGGGACTAGCGGGTAACACCGGGGAGCTGTTTTTT. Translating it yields CASSWGLAGNTGELFF.

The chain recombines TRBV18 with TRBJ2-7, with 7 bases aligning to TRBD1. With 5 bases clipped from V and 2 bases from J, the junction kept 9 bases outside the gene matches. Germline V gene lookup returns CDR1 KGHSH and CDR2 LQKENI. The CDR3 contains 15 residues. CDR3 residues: CASSLTRGNPYEQYF. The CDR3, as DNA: TGTGCCAGCTCATTAACCAGGGGGAACCCCTACGAGCAGTACTTC.

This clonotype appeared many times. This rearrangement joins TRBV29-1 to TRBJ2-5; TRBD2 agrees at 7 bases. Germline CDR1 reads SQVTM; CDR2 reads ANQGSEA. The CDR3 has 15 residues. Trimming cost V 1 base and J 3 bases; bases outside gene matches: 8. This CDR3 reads CSVEAGTTYEETQYF. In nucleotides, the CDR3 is TGCAGCGTTGAAGCCGGGACTACCTATGAAGAGACCCAGTACTTC.

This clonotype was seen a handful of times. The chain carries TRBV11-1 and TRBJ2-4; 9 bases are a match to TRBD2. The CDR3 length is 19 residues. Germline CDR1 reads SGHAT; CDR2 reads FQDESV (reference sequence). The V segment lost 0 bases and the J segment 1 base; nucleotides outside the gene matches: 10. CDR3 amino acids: CASSLAVGVAGEAKNIQYF. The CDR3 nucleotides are TGTGCCAGCAGCTTAGCGGTGGGGGTAGCGGGAGAGGCCAAAAACATTCAGTACTTC.

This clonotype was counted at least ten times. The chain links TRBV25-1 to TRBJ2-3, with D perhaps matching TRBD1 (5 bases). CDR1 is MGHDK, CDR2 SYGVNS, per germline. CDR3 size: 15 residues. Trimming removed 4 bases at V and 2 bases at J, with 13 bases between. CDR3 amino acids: CASSGRIGDTDTQYF. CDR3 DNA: TGTGCCAGCAGTGGACGAATAGGGGACACAGATACGCAGTATTTT.

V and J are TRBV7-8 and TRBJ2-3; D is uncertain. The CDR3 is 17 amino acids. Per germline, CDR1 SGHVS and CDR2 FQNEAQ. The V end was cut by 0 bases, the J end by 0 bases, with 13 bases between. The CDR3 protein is CASSLAPLLVSTDTQYF. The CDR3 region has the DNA TGTGCCAGCAGCTTAGCGCCCCTGTTGGTGAGCACAGATACGCAGTATTTT.

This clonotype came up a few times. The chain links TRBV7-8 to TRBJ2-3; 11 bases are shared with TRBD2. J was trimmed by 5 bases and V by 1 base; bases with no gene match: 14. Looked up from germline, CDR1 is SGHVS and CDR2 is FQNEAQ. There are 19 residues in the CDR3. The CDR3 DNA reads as TGTGCCAGCAGCTTAGGTTCGAGTCTAGCGGGAGGCGGGGGAGATACGCAGTATTTT. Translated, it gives CASSLGSSLAGGGGDTQYF.

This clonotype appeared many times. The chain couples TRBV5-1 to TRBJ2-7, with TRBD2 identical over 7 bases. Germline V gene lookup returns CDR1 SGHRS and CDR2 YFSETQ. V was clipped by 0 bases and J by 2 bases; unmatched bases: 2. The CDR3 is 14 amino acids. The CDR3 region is CASSLVAGPYEQYF. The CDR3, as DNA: TGCGCCAGCAGCTTGGTAGCGGGCCCCTACGAGCAGTACTTC.

The CDR3, as DNA: TGTGCCAGCAGCCCCCCCGGGACACTGAACACCGGGGAGCTGTTTTTT. As protein: CASSPPGTLNTGELFF. The rearrangement links TRBV12-3 or TRBV12-4 to TRBJ2-2, with D maybe TRBD1 (6 bases). V lost 6 bases to trimming and J lost 1 base, with 15 bases between them. The CDR3 consists of 16 residues.

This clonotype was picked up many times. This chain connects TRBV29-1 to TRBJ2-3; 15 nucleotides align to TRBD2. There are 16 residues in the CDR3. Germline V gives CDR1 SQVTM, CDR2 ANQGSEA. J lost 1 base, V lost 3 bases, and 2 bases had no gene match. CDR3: CSVEGTSGRRTDTQYF. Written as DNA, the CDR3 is TGCAGCGTTGAGGGGACTAGCGGGAGGCGCACAGATACGCAGTATTTT.

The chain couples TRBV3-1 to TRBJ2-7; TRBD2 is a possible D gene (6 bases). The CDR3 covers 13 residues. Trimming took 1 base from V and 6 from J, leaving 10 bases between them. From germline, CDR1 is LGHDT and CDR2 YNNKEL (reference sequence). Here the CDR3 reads CASSQGLEGEQYF. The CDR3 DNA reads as TGTGCCAGCAGCCAAGGACTAGAGGGCGAGCAGTACTTC.

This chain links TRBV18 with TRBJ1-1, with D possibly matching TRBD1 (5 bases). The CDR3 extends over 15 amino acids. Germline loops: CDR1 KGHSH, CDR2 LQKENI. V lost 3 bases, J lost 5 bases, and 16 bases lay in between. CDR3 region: CASSPGGARGTEAFF. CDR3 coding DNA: TGTGCCAGCTCACCCGGAGGGGCGCGCGGGACTGAAGCTTTCTTT.

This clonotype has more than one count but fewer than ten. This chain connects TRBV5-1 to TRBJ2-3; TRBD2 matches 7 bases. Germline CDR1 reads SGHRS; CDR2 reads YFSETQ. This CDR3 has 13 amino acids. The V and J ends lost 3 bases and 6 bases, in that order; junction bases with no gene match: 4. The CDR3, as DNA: TGCGCCAGCAGCTCGGGAGCGGGGGATACGCAGTATTTT. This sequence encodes CASSSGAGDTQYF. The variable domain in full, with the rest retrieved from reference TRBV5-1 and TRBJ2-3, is KAGVTQTPRYLIKTRGQQVTLSCSPISGHRSVSWYQQTPGQGLQFLFEYFSETQRNKGNFPGRFSGRQFSNSRSEMNVSTLELGDSALYLCASSSGAGDTQYFGPGTRLTVL.

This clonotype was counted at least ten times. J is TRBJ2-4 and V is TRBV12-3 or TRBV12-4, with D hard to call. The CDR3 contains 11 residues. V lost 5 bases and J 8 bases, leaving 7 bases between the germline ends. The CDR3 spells CASSTGDIQYF. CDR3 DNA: TGTGCCAGCAGTACTGGGGACATTCAGTACTTC.

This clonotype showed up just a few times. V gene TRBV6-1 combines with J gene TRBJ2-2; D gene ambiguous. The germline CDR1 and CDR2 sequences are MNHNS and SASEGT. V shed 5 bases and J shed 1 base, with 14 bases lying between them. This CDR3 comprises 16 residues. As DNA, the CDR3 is TGTGCCAGCAGTCAACCAACAGTCTTGAACACCGGGGAGCTGTTTTTT. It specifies CASSQPTVLNTGELFF.

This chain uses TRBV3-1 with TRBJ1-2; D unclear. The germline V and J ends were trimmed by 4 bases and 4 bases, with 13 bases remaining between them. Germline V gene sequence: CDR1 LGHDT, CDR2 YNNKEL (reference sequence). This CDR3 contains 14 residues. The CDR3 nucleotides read TGTGCCAGCAGCCCCCCCTCGTGGGGCTATGGCTACACCTTC. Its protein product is CASSPPSWGYGYTF.

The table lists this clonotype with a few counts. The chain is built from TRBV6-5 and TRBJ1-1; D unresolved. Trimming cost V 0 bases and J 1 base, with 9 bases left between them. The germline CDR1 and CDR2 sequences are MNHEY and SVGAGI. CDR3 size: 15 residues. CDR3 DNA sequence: TGTGCCAGCAGTTACTCGCACGACGCGAACACTGAAGCTTTCTTT. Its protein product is CASSYSHDANTEAFF.

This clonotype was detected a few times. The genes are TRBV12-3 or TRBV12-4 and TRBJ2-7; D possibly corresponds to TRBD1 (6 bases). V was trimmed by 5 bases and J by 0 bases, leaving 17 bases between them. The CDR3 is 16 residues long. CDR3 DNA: TGTGCCAGCAGTGGGGAAGGGACATCAGGCTCCTACGAGCAGTACTTC. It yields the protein CASSGEGTSGSYEQYF.

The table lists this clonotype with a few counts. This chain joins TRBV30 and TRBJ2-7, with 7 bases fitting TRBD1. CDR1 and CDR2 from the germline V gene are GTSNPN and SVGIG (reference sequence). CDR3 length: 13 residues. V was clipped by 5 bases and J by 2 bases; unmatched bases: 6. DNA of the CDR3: TGTGCCTGGCATCTACAGGGGACCTACGAGCAGTACTTC. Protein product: CAWHLQGTYEQYF.